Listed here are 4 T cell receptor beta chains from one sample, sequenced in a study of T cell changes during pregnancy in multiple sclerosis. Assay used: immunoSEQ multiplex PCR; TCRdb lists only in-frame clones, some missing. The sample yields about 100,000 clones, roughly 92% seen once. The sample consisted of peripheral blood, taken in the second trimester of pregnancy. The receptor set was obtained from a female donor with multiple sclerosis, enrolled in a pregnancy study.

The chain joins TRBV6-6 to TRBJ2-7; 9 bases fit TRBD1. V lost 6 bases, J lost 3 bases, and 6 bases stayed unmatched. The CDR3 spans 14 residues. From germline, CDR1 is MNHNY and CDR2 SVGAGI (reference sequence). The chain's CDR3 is CASSKTGGGYEQYF. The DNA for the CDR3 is TGTGCCAGCAGCAAGACAGGGGGGGGCTACGAGCAGTACTTC.

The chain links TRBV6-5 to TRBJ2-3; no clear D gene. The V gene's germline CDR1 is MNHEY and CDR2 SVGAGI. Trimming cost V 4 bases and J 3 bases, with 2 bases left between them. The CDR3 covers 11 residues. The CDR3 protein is CASSSTDTQYF. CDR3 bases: TGTGCCAGCAGTTCGACAGATACGCAGTATTTT.

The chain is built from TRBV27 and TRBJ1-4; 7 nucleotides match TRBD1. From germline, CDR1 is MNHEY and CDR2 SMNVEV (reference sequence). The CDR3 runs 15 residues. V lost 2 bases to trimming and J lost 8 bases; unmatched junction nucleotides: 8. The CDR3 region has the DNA TGTGCCAGCAGTTTAAAGGGGGCCTCTTACGAAAAACTGTTTTTT. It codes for CASSLKGASYEKLFF.

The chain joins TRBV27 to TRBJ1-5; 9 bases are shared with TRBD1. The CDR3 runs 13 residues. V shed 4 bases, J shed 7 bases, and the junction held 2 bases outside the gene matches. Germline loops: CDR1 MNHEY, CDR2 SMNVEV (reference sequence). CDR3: CASSSTGGQPQHF. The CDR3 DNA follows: TGTGCCAGCAGTTCGACAGGGGGACAGCCCCAGCATTTT.